The 25 T cell receptor beta chains listed next were all sequenced from one sample in a study of graft-versus-host responses after intestinal transplantation. Sequenced by immunoSEQ multiplex PCR; TCRdb stores in-frame clones only, minus some. The sample comprises about 90,000 clones, approximately 92% of which are singletons, and around 0.49% rests with the top ten. Antigens of these TCRs are unknown. Specimen: unstimulated CD8+ T cells sorted from spleen or lymph node cells, collected before intestinal transplant. The receptors come from a human donor who received an intestinal transplant.

This sequence joins TRBV30 and TRBJ1-2, with D perhaps TRBD1 (6 bases). The V end lost 1 base, the J end lost 6 bases, and 12 bases lay between the germline ends. The CDR3 has 13 amino acids. The V gene's germline CDR1 is GTSNPN and CDR2 SVGIG (reference sequence). CDR3 bases: TGTGCCTGGAGTGGGGGCTACAGGGATGGCTACACCTTC. This encodes CAWSGGYRDGYTF.

This clone was found a few times. CDR3 region: CASMQSSGGHNEQFF. The CDR3 DNA reads as TGTGCCAGCATGCAGTCTAGCGGGGGCCACAATGAGCAGTTCTTC. The chain links TRBV2 to TRBJ2-1; 10 bases match TRBD2. The CDR3 runs to 15 residues. Germline CDR1 is SNHLY and CDR2 is FYNNEI. V shed 7 bases and J 5 bases; nucleotides not matched to a gene: 8.

V gene TRBV29-1 combines with J gene TRBJ1-2; D is undetermined. Between the trimmed V and J ends, which lost 7 bases and 7 bases, there was a span of 16 bases. The CDR3 is made up of 12 amino acids. The germline CDR1 and CDR2 sequences are SQVTM and ANQGSEA. The CDR3 coding sequence is TGCAGCGCGGCGGACCAGGAGGGTGGCTACACCTTC. Its protein is CSAADQEGGYTF.

The chain employs TRBV28 and TRBJ2-1; 10 nucleotides agree with TRBD1. The V segment lost 6 bases and the J segment 3 bases; nucleotides outside the gene matches: 5. The CDR3 contains 15 residues. Germline lookup yields CDR1 MDHEN and CDR2 SYDVKM. This chain's CDR3 is CASSVGQGGYNEQFF. As DNA, the CDR3 is TGTGCCAGCAGCGTTGGACAGGGGGGCTACAATGAGCAGTTCTTC.

V usage is TRBV7-9 and J usage is TRBJ1-3; the D is unclear. Trimming shortened V by 10 bases and J by 0 bases, and 7 bases separated the two germline ends. The length of the CDR3 is 12 residues. Germline V gene sequence: CDR1 SEHNR, CDR2 FQNEAQ (reference sequence). For the CDR3, the DNA is TGTGCCACCGACACCTCTGGAAACACCATATATTTT. Protein: CATDTSGNTIYF.

This clone came up once. The chain is built from TRBV27 and TRBJ2-7; the D is unclear. Germline V gene lookup returns CDR1 MNHEY and CDR2 SMNVEV (reference sequence). The CDR3 length is 14 residues. Trimming cost V 0 bases and J 4 bases, with 10 bases left between them. CDR3 region: CASSLSVASYEQYF. CDR3 bases: TGTGCCAGCAGTTTATCCGTGGCATCGTACGAGCAGTACTTC.

This clone was observed a single time. This chain uses TRBV4-1 with TRBJ1-2, with 7 positions matching TRBD1. This CDR3 is built from 16 residues. V lost 1 base and J lost 4; bases outside the gene matches: 9. The V gene's germline CDR1 is MGHRA and CDR2 YSYEKL. CDR3 in DNA: TGCGCCAGCAGCCAAGTTACCACGGGACAGACCTATGGCTACACCTTC. This translates into CASSQVTTGQTYGYTF.

This chain links TRBV15 with TRBJ2-7; no clear D gene. Germline V gene sequence: CDR1 LNHNV, CDR2 YYDKDF (reference sequence). This CDR3 spans 16 amino acids. V was pared by 0 bases and J by 5 bases, with 17 bases between. For the CDR3, the DNA is TGTGCCACCAGCAGAGATCCGGGTAATAGTGGCGACGAGCAGTACTTC. Protein: CATSRDPGNSGDEQYF.

The rearrangement joins TRBV30 to TRBJ2-1, with D possibly being TRBD2 (6 bases). There are 10 residues in the CDR3. The V end was cut by 5 bases, the J end by 13 bases, with 12 bases between. CDR1 GTSNPN and CDR2 SVGIG come from the germline V gene (reference sequence). In DNA, the CDR3 is TGTGCCTGGGGGGGGATCTCTCAGTTCTTC. Residues: CAWGGISQFF.

This chain uses TRBV29-1 with TRBJ2-1; 12 nucleotides agree with TRBD2. V was pared by 7 bases and J by 8 bases, with 9 bases of the junction left unmatched. The CDR3 spans 14 residues. Per the germline V gene, CDR1 is SQVTM and CDR2 is ANQGSEA. CDR3 loop: CSAVLAGGPDEQFF. CDR3 DNA: TGCAGCGCCGTTCTAGCGGGGGGGCCTGATGAGCAGTTCTTC.

Here the CDR3 DNA reads TGTGCCAGCAGCTCGGGACTAAGGACAGATACGCAGTATTTT. It specifies CASSSGLRTDTQYF. The rearrangement uses TRBV5-6 and TRBJ2-3; 7 bases map to TRBD2. Germline CDR1 reads SGHDT; CDR2 reads YYEEEE. V was pared by 3 bases and J by 3 bases, with 4 bases of the junction left unmatched. CDR3 length: 14 residues.

The V gene is TRBV11-2, the J gene TRBJ2-2; 12 bases agree with TRBD2. V shed 4 bases, J shed 7 bases, and the junction held 10 bases outside the gene matches. The CDR3 spans 17 residues. Germline CDR1 and CDR2: SGHAT and FQNNGV. The chain's CDR3 is CASSSHLAGGRGGELFF. CDR3 coding DNA: TGTGCCAGCAGCTCCCATCTAGCGGGAGGGCGGGGCGGGGAGCTGTTTTTT. The whole variable domain, remainder taken from reference TRBV11-2 and TRBJ2-2, is EAGVAQSPRYKIIEKRQSVAFWCNPISGHATLYWYQQILGQGPKLLIQFQNNGVVDDSQLPKDRFSAERLKGVDSTLKIQPAKLEDSAVYLCASSSHLAGGRGGELFFGEGSRLTVL.

The chain carries TRBV4-2 and TRBJ1-6; D is uncertain. Trimming took 1 base from V and 7 from J, leaving 11 bases between them. Germline CDR1 and CDR2: LGHNA and YNFKEQ. The CDR3 is 15 amino acids. CDR3 sequence (DNA): TGTGCCAGCAGCCAAGCCTCGTGGCCAAATTCACCCCTCCACTTT. Translation: CASSQASWPNSPLHF.

The rearrangement uses TRBV29-1 and TRBJ2-1, with TRBD2 matching 10 bases. There are 17 residues in the CDR3. The J segment lost 4 bases and the V segment lost 1 base, leaving 10 bases of the junction unmatched. Germline V gene lookup returns CDR1 SQVTM and CDR2 ANQGSEA. The CDR3 loop is CSVEGTSGKARYNEQFF. The DNA of the CDR3 is TGCAGCGTTGAAGGGACTAGCGGAAAGGCGCGGTACAATGAGCAGTTCTTC.

A single count supports this clone. The rearrangement links TRBV4-2 to TRBJ1-5; 8 bases are shared with TRBD1. Germline V gene lookup returns CDR1 LGHNA and CDR2 YNFKEQ. The CDR3 spans 14 residues. V trimming: 4 bases; J trimming: 9 bases; junction bases outside the gene matches: 8. Here the CDR3 reads CASSPVTGGSPQHF. CDR3 nucleotide sequence: TGTGCCAGCAGCCCTGTAACAGGGGGGTCGCCCCAGCATTTT.

Concerning this clone itself: Other DNA variants within this sample encode the same CDR3. The gene calls are TRBV27 and TRBJ1-5; 7 nucleotides align to TRBD1. The CDR3 runs to 14 residues. V shed 4 bases and J 2 bases; nucleotides not matched to a gene: 2. Germline assignment: CDR1 MNHEY and CDR2 SMNVEV (reference sequence). The CDR3 loop is CASSSQGGNQPQHF. For the CDR3, the DNA is TGTGCCAGCAGTTCCCAGGGGGGCAATCAGCCCCAGCATTTT.

This rearrangement joins TRBV4-3 to TRBJ2-7; D gene ambiguous. With 1 base removed from V and 1 base from J, the gap between germline ends came to 8 bases. In germline, CDR1 is LGHNA, CDR2 YSLEER. CDR3 length: 14 residues. The CDR3 is CASSQGSGSYEQYF. The CDR3 region has the DNA TGCGCCAGCAGCCAAGGGTCCGGGTCCTACGAGCAGTACTTC.

The rearrangement joins TRBV19 to TRBJ1-2, with 9 bases aligning to TRBD1. CDR3 length: 13 amino acids. Losses at the gene ends were 5 bases for V and 6 bases for J; bases not matched to a gene: 4. Looked up from germline, CDR1 is LNHDA and CDR2 is SQIVND (reference sequence). The CDR3 nucleotides are TGTGCCAGTAGTCCGGGACAGGGTAATGGCTACACCTTC. Translated: CASSPGQGNGYTF.

This chain's CDR3 is CASSQDLWGVNYGYTF. CDR3 coding DNA: TGCGCCAGCAGCCAAGATTTGTGGGGAGTTAACTATGGCTACACCTTC. The chain combines TRBV4-1 with TRBJ1-2; D gene unclear. The germline V gene encodes CDR1 MGHRA and CDR2 YSYEKL. The CDR3 is 16 residues long. Trimming shortened V by 0 bases and J by 1 base, and 12 bases separated the two germline ends.

CDR3 amino acids: CAWSGGQGAYEQYF. The CDR3 region has the DNA TGTGCCTGGAGTGGGGGACAGGGGGCCTACGAGCAGTACTTC. The V call is TRBV30, the J call TRBJ2-7; 11 positions match TRBD1. The junction had 1 base not matched to a gene; V was cut back by 1 base and J by 2 bases. The CDR3 has 14 residues. Germline-derived CDR1 and CDR2 are GTSNPN and SVGIG (reference sequence).

The CDR3 sequence: CASSFVGQQETQYF. The CDR3 DNA is TGTGCCAGCAGCTTTGTGGGACAACAAGAGACCCAGTACTTC. The chain joins TRBV5-6 to TRBJ2-5; tentatively, D is TRBD1 (6 bases). V lost 2 bases and J lost 2, with 10 bases in between. Germline values: CDR1 SGHDT, CDR2 YYEEEE. The length of the CDR3 is 14 residues.

This sequence joins TRBV13 and TRBJ1-1, with a possible D match to TRBD1 (6 bases). CDR3 length: 14 residues. V shed 5 bases and J shed 3 bases, with 13 bases lying between them. Germline-derived CDR1 and CDR2 are PRHDT and FYEKMQ (reference sequence). The CDR3 loop is CASSTQGSDTEAFF. CDR3 DNA: TGTGCCAGCAGCACCCAGGGGTCCGACACTGAAGCTTTCTTT.

The chain is built from TRBV11-2 and TRBJ2-7; 9 nucleotides match TRBD2. This CDR3 has 14 amino acids. CDR1 and CDR2 from the germline V gene are SGHAT and FQNNGV. Trimming took 4 bases from V and 6 from J; bases not matched to a gene: 7. In nucleotides, the CDR3 is TGTGCCAGCAGCTCTCTAGCGGGAATTGGCGAGCAGTACTTC. It codes for CASSSLAGIGEQYF.

The chain carries TRBV27 and TRBJ2-7, with 7 nucleotides matching TRBD1. J lost 6 bases, V lost 3 bases, and 2 bases had no gene match. This CDR3 comprises 12 residues. Germline V gene lookup returns CDR1 MNHEY and CDR2 SMNVEV (reference sequence). In nucleotides, the CDR3 is TGTGCCAGCAGTTTTGCAGGGGGCGAGCAGTACTTC. It translates to CASSFAGGEQYF.

The V call is TRBV7-2, the J call TRBJ2-5; 10 nucleotides agree with TRBD1. The CDR3 extends over 19 amino acids. The germline CDR1 and CDR2 sequences are SGHTA and FQGNSA. J was trimmed by 4 bases and V by 5 bases; bases with no gene match: 19. The CDR3 nucleotides are TGTGCCAGCAGCCTCCAGGGACAGGGGAACGCGGCATGGTTAGAGACCCAGTACTTC. The encoded protein is CASSLQGQGNAAWLETQYF.